The source of this TCR beta chain is a study of T cells in Graves' hyperthyroidism and ophthalmopathy (dated 2019 in TCRdb). Background on the whole study: Peripheral blood samples were taken at the time of initial diagnosis, prior to any treatment. TCR V-J signatures able to tell the groups apart were searched for in a discovery cohort of 100 or so patients, of whom more than 40 had Graves' ophthalmopathy and around 56 had stable Graves' hyperthyroidism. An independent validation cohort of some 18 hyperthyroidism patients and about 15 patients who later progressed to ophthalmopathy tested prospective prediction of ophthalmopathy. The 100 discovery patients were randomly split 7:3 into training and test sets. The study also compared thyroid tissue and blood T-cell repertoires from roughly 6 Graves' hyperthyroidism patients. Once sampling was done, hyperthyroidism patients were given methimazole at a starting dose of 30 mg daily, whereas ophthalmopathy patients were given high-dose intravenous methylprednisolone. The paper describes TCR Vbeta CDR3 sequencing of about 140 peripheral blood samples, made up of fewer than 50 ophthalmopathy patients, 70 to 75 hyperthyroidism patients and around 17 progressor patients.

Amplification of TCR beta CDR3 regions was carried out from RNA transcripts. The TCR CDR3 was subjected to a first round of RT-PCR using the HTBI primer set and the Qiagen OneStep RT-PCR kit. Libraries were constructed in a second round of multiplex PCR, after which size selection and purification were performed. Libraries were sequenced paired-end with 100 bp reads on an Illumina HiSeq2000. The source study handled its data this way. Raw data were processed with SOAPnuke, discarding reads with adapters, uncalled bases, mean Phred below 15, or no exact constant-primer or identifier match. COPE v1.2.5 was used to merge the high-quality paired reads, and each unique nucleotide sequence was defined as a clonotype. MiTCR v1.1 was used to align clonotypes to the IMGT TRBV, TRBD and TRBJ reference segments. The analysis included only V-J combinations with a frequency above 0.0001, which together covered 99% to 99.2% of the repertoires. The TCS score was defined as F50 (clonal expansion) divided by E x V (chaos), with BLOSUM62-based TCRdist calculated between CDR3 peptides within each V-J. Welch's t-statistics and random forest reduced around 520 V-J features to about 12, which were used in a naive Bayes classifier (R e1071). The public reads were reanalyzed by TCRdb: fastp trimming at Q25, MiXCR alignment, in-frame beta chains only. Records with the same CDR3 protein are collapsed into one entry carrying the most frequent genes and DNA. The V and J calls follow TCRdb's processing rather than the paper's. The sample data list 730,000 or so distinct CDR3 sequences, and roughly a sixth of these were observed just once. 16% of the sample lies in the top ten.

Hyperthyroidism patients were newly diagnosed, with disease duration under 2 months, and aged 18 to 65 years. Exclusion was applied to patients with uncontrolled infections, other autoimmune diseases, pregnancy or lactation. Diagnoses were established on the basis of clinical symptoms, serum thyroxine and TRAb, thyroid ultrasound, and orbital computed tomography. For progressor patients, blood was drawn at the first diagnosis of hyperthyroidism, before any ophthalmopathy symptoms had appeared. PBMCs were isolated from 10 ml of fresh peripheral blood by Ficoll-Paque density gradient centrifugation. Progressor patients were initially diagnosed with Graves' hyperthyroidism and developed ophthalmopathy during follow-up. Total RNA was extracted with Trizol reagent, and quality was checked on an Agilent 2100 Bioanalyzer. Study-wide findings and limitations: During validation, the model predicted progression to ophthalmopathy a median of about 6.5 months ahead of onset, with more than 60% sensitivity and roughly 75% specificity. No statistical method was used to fix the sample size in advance, and group allocation was not hidden from the investigators. A model built on a 13 V-J signature distinguished ophthalmopathy from stable hyperthyroidism, reaching approximately 89% sensitivity and approximately 81% specificity in cross-validation and 80%/75% in testing. Most expanded thyroid clonotypes (frequency above 0.001) were also detected in blood, suggesting blood repertoires may reflect thyroid immune responses.

Between the V and J ends, shortened by 4 bases and 4 bases respectively, the junction contains 11 bases. From its cysteine to its phenylalanine, the CDR3 spans 14 amino acids. Of the read, only the CDR3 DNA is kept; its 42 bases are in frame from base 1. The germline V gene supplies CDR1 SGHRS and CDR2 YFSETQ. This clonotype was seen just once. The target of this receptor is not known. Within one base of it there is no much larger clone, and no base qualities were kept. One read gives only weak evidence. Source material: blood. This sequence uses TRBV5-1 and TRBJ2-2; the D gene cannot be named for sure. This sequence was found in a woman aged 45-65 years with Graves' hyperthyroidism that later progressed to Graves' ophthalmopathy. The bases are TGCGCCAGCAGCCGGAGCAAGGGCACCGGGGAGCTGTTTTTT. Its protein reads: CASSRSKGTGELFF.